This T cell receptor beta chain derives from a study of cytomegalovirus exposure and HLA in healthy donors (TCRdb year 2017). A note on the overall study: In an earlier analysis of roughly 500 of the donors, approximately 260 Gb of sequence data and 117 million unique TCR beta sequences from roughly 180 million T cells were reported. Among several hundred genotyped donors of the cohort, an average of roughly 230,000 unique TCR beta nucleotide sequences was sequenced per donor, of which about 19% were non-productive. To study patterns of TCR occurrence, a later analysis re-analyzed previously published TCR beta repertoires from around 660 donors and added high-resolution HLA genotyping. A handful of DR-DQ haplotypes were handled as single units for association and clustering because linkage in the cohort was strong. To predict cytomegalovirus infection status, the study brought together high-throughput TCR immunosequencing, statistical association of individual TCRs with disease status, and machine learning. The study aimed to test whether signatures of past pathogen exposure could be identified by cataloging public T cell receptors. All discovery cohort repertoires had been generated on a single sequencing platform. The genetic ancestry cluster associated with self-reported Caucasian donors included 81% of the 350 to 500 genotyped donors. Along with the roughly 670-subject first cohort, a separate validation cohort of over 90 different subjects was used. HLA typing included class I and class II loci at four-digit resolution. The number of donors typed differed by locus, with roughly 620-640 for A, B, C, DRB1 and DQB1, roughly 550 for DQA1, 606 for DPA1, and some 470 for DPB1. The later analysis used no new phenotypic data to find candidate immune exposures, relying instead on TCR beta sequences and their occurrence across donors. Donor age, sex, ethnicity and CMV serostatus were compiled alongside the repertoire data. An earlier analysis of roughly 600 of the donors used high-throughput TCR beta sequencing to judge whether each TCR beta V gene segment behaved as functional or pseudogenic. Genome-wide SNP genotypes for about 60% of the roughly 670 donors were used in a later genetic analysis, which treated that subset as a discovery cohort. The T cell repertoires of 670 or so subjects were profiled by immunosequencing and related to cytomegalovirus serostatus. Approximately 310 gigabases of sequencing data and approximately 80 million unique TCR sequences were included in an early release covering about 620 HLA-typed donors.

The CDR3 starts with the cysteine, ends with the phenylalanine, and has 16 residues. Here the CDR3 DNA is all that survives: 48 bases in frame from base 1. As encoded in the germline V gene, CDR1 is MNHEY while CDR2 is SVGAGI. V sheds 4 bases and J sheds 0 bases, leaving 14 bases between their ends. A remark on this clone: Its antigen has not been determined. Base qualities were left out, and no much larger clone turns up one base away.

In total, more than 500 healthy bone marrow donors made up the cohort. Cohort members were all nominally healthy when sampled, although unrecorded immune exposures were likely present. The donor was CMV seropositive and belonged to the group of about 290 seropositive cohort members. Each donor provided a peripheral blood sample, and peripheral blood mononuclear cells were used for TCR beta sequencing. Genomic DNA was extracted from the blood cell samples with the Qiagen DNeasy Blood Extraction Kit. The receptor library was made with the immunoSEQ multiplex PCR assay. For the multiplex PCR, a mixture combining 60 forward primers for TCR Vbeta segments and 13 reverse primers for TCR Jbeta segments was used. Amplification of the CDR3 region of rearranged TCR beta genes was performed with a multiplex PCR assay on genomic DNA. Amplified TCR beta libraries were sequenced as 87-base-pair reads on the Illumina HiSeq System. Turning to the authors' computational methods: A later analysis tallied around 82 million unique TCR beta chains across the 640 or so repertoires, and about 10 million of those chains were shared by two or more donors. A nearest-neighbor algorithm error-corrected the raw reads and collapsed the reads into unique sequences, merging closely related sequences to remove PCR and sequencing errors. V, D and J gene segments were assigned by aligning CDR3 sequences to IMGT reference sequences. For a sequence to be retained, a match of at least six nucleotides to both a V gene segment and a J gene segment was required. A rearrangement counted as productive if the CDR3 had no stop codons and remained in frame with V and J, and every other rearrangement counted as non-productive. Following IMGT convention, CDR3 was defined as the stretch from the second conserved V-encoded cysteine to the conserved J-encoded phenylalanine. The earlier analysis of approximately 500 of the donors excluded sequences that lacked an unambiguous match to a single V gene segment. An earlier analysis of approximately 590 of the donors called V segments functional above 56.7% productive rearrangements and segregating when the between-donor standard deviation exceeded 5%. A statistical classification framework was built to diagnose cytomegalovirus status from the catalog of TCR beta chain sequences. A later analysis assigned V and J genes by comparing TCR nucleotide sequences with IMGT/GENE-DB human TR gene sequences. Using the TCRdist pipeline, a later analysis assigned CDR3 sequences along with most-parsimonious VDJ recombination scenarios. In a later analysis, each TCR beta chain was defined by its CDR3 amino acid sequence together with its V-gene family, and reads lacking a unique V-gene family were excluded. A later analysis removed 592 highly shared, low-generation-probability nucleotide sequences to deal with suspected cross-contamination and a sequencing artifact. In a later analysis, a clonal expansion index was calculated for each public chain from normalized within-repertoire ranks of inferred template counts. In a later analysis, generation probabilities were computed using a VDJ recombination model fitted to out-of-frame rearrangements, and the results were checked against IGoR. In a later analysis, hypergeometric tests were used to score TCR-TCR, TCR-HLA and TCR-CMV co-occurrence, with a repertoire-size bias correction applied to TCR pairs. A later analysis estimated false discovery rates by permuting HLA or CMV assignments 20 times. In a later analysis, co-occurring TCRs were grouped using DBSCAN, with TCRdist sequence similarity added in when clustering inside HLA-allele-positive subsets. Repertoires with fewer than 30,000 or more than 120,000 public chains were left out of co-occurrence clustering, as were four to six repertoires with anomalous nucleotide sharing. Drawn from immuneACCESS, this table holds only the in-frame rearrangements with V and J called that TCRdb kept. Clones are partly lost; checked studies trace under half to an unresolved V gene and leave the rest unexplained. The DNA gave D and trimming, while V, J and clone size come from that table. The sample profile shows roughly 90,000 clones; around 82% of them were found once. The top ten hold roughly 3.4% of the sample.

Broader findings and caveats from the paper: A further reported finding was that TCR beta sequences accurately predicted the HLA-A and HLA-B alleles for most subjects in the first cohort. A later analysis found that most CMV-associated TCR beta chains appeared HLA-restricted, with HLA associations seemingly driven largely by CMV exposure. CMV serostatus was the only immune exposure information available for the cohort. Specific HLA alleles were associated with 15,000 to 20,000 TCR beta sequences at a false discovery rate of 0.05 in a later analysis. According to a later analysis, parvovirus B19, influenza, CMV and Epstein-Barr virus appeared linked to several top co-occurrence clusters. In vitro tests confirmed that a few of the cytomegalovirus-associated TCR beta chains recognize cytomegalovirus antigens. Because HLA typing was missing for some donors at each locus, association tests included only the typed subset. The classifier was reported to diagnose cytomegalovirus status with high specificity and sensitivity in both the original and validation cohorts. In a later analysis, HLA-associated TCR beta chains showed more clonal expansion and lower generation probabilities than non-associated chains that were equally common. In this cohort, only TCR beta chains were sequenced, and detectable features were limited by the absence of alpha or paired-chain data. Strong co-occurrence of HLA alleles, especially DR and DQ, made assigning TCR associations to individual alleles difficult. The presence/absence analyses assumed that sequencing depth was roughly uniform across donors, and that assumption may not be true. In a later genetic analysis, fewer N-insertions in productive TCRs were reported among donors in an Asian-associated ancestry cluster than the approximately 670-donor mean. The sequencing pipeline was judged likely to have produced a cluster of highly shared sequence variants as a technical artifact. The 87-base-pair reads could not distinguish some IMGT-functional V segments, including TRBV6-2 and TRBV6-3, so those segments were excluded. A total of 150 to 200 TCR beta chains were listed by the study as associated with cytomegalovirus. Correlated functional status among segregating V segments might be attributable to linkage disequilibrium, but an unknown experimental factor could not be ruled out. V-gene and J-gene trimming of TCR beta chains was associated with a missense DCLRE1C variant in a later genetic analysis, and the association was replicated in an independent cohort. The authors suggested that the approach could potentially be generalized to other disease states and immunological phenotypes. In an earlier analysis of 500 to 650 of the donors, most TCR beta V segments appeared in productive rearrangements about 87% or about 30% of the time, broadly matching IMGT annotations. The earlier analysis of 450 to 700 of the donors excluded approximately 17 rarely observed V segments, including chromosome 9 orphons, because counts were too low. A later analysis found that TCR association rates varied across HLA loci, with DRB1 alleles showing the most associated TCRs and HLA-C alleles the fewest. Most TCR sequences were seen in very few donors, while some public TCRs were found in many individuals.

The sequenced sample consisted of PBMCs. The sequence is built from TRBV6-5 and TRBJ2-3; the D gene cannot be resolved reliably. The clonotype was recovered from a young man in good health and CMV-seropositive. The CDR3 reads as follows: CASSSLTQASTDTQYF. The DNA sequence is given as TGTGCCAGCAGTTCTCTCACCCAGGCTAGCACAGATACGCAGTATTTT.